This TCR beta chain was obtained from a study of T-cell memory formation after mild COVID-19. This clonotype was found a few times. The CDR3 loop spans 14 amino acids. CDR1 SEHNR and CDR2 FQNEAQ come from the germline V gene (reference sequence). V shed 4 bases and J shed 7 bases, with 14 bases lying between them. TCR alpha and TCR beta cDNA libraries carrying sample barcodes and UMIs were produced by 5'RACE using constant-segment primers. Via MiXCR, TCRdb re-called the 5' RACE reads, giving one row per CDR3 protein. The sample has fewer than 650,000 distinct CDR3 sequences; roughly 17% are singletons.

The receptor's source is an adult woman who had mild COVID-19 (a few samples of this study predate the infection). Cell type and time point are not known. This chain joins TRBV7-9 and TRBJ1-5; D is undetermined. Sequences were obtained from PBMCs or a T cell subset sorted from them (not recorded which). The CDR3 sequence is CASSSVGGKQPQHF. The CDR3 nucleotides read TGTGCCAGCAGCTCGGTAGGTGGTAAACAGCCCCAGCATTTT.